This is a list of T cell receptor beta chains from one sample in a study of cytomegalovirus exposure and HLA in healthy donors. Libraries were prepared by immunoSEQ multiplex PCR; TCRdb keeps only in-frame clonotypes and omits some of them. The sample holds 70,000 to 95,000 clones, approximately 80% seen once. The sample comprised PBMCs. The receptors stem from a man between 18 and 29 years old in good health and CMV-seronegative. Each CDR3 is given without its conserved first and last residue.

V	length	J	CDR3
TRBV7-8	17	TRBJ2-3	ASSLGLAGEITSTDTQY
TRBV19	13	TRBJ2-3	ASSYGTVSTDTQY
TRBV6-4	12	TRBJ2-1	ASSLRPGGNEQF
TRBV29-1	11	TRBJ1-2	SVGGGRGLGYT
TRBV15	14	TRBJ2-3	ATSRVGGGNTDTQY
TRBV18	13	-	ASSPTRGGDYEQY
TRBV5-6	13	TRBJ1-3	ASRFTGGAGNTIY
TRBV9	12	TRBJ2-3	ASSAMTREDTQY
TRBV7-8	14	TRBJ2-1	ASSLGTSGSYNEQF
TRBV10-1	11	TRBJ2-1	ASSPGVYNEQF
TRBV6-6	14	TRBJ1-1	ASRSVGQWTNTEAF
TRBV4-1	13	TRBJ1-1	ASSQEDRTNTEAF
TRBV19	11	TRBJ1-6	ASSHPGDSPLH
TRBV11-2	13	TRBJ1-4	ASSHNTATNEKLF
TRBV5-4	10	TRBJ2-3	ASSLETYTQY
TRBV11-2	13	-	ASSPVAGDLGEQY
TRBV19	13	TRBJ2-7	ASSDSDRGTWEQY
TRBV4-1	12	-	ASSPSRGEYEQY
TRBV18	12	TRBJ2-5	ASSPPSAGETQY
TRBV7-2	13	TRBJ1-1	ASSSGQGRNTEAF